This T cell receptor beta chain emerged from a study of blood T cell repertoires in COVID-19 (dated by TCRdb to 2020 to 2021). Regarding the research as a whole: Samples covering the acute and convalescent phases of COVID-19 were provided by collaborators in the United States, Italy and Spain. Where HLA class I and class II types were available, the types were taken from metadata supplied by the sample provider, not from assay-based typing. Samples came from the ongoing ImmuneRACE study (first 160 participants) plus 1,254 subjects from 6 global collaborators. Sample metadata almost always included a de-identified subject ID, COVID-19 status, age in years and sex. The prospective study material was composed of cDNA or gDNA derived from T cells, B-cell-depleted T cells, or PBMCs. Deeply sampled blood TCRbeta repertoires from subjects exposed to, actively infected with, or recovered from COVID-19 were included in the dataset. The repertoires were released in a freely available public database meant as a resource for research on the immune response to SARS-CoV-2. The research as a whole found: Clinical and demographic metadata were provided uncurated, with the amount varying by source and participant.

TCRbeta CDR3 regions were amplified from genomic DNA by means of the immunoSEQ Assay, a bias-controlled multiplex PCR. The paper's data handling went like this. Within the assay, amplification of reference gene primers was used to estimate how many nucleated cells each sample contained. Sequence reads were collapsed and filtered to measure the absolute abundance of every unique TCRbeta CDR3 rearrangement. For each sample, productive Simpson clonality was calculated as the square root of Simpson's diversity index over productive rearrangements. As stored in TCRdb, this immuneACCESS dataset retains in-frame rearrangements with V and J assigned. A fraction of the clones does not appear; measured against another copy, unresolved V genes explain less than half of the discrepancy, and the remainder lacks a known reason. V and J calls plus clone size are reproduced from that table; the DNA served to infer D and trimming. The sample contains around 300,000 clones, approximately 90% of them found a single time. The biggest ten clones account for 2% to 3% of the sample.

There are 18 amino acids in the CDR3, from cysteine to phenylalanine inclusive. Of the read, only the CDR3 DNA is kept; its 54 bases are in frame from base 1. Based on the germline V gene (reference sequence), the CDR1 and CDR2 sequences are LNHDA and SQIVND. The V and J ends are trimmed by 0 bases and 2 bases, leaving 17 bases between them. Each collaborating institution followed its own protocols to collect whole blood in K2EDTA tubes. For TCRbeta analysis, collaborator samples were shipped as frozen whole blood, as isolated PBMCs, or as DNA extracted from either sample type. To note about this clone: Its antigen specificity is not known. Per-nucleotide qualities are absent, and no much larger clonotype sits a single base away.

This chain joins TRBV19 to TRBJ1-5, and TRBD1 may be the D gene, going by 6 matching bases. The TCR originated in a man aged 18 to 30 with active or convalescent COVID-19. Sequencing was carried out using peripheral blood. The CDR3: CASSIDVRGALGNQPQHF. The base sequence is TGTGCCAGTAGTATAGATGTACGGGGGGCCCTTGGCAATCAGCCCCAGCATTTT.